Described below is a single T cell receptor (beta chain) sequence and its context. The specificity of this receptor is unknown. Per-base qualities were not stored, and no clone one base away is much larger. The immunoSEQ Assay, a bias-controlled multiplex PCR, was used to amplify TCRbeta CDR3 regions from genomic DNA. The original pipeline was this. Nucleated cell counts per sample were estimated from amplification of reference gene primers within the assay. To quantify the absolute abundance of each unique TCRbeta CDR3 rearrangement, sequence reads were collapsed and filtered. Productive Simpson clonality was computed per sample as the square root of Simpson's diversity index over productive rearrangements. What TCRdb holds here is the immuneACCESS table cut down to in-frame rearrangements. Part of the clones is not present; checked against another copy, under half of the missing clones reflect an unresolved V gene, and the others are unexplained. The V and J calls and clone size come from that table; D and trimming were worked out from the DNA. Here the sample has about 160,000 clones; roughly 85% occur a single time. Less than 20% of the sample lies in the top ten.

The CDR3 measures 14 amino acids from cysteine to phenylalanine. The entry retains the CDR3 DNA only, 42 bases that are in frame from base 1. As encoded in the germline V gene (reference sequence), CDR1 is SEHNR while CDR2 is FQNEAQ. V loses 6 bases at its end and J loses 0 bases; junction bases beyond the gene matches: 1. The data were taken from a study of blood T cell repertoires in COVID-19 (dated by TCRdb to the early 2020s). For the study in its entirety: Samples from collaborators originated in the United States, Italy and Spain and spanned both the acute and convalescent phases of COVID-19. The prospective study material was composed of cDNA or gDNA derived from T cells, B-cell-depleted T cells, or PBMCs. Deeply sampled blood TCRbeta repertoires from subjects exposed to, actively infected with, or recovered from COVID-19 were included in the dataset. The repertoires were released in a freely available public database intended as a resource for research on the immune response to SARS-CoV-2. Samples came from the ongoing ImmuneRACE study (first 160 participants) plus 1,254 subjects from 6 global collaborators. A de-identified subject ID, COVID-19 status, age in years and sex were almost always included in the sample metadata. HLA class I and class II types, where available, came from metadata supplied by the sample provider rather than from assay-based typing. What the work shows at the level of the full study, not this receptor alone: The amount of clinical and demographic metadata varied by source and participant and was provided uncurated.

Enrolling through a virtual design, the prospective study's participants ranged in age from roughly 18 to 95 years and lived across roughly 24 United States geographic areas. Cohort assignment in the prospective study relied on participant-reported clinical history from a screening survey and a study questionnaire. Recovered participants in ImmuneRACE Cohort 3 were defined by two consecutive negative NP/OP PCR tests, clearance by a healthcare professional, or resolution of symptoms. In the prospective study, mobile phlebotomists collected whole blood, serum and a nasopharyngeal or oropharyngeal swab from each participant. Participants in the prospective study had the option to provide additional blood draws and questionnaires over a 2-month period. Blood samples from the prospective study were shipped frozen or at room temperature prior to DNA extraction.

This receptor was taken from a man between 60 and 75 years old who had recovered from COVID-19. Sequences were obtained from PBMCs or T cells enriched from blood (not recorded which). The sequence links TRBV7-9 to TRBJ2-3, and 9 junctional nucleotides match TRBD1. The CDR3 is CASRGTGSTDTQYF. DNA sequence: TGTGCCAGCAGGGGGACAGGGAGCACAGATACGCAGTATTTT.